This T cell receptor beta chain emerged from a study of radiotherapy plus CTLA-4 blockade in lung cancer. The study's findings and limits: Blood-borne expansion of tumor-derived TCR clones followed radiotherapy plus ipilimumab.

Per the germline V gene, CDR1 is LGHNA and CDR2 is YNFKEQ. J lost 4 bases, V lost 5 bases, and 16 bases had no gene match. The CDR3 runs to 18 residues. Only in-frame clones appear in the TCRdb table, and some are missing; sequencing was by immunoSEQ multiplex PCR. Of about 39,000 clones listed, roughly three quarters are singletons. With ipilimumab providing CTLA-4 blockade, focal radiation was administered to patients who had chemo-refractory metastatic non-small-cell lung cancer. The table lists this clone with a count of one. Antigen specificity is unknown. The V call is TRBV4-2, the J call TRBJ2-5; 10 positions match TRBD2. The TCR sequence derives from a human donor with non-small cell lung cancer that progressed on radiotherapy plus ipilimumab. Sequenced here: peripheral blood, sampled from a patient treated with radiotherapy plus ipilimumab. CDR3 sequence reads: CASSFRGTSVVRVETQYF. In nucleotides, the CDR3 is TGTGCCAGCAGCTTCCGCGGGACTAGCGTCGTTAGGGTAGAGACCCAGTACTTC.